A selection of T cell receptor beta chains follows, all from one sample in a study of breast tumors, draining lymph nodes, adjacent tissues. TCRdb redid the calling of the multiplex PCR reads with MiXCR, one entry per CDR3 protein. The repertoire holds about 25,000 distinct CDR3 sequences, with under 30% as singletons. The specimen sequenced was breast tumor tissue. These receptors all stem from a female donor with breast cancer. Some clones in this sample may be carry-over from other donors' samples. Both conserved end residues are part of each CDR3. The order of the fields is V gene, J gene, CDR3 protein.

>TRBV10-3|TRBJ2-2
CAIRREIGGELFF
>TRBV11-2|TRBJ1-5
CASSPAPDQPQHF
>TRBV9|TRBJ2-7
CASSVLGTSGTEQYF
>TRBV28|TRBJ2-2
CASTIPTGELFF
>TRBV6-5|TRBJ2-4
CASSPFWGQGNIQYF
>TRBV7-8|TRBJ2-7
CASSEDRNEQYF
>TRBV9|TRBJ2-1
CASSPVAGGPVGEQFF
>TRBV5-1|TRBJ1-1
CVSGLQTGGLSTEAFF
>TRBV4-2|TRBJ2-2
CASSPSTGSTGELFF
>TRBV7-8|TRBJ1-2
CASSLQDREGGYTF
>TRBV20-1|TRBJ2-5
CSARTSGAQETQYF
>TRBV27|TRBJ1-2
CASSLGEGGVYGYTF
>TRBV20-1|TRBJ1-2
CSARSWGRVEGYAF
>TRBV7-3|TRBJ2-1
CASSTGPNEQFF
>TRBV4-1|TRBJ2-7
CASSQRTGGEQYF
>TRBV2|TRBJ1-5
CASSERRAGLGQPQHF
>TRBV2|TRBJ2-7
CASKSSSSYEQYF
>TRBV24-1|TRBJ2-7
CATSDTANSYEQYF
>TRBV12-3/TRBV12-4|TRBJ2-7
CASSFPWDRGLAGPPTYEQYF
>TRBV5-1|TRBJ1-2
CASSLEDETYYGYTF
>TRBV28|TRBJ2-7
CASRGTASYEQYF
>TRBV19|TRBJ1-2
CASSRDRDLYGYTF
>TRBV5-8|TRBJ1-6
CASSLQSPLHF
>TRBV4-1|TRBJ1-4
CASSQGAWGSNEKLFF
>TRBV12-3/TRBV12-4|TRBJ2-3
CASIGGVTDTQYF
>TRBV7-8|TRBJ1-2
CASSLEQSYGYTF
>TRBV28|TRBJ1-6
CASSLSNSPLHF
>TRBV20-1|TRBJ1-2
CSAREGVWDYGYTF
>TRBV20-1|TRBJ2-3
CSASGERGPTDTQYF
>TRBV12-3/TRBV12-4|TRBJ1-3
CASRPSLSSGNTIYF
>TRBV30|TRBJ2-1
CAWSPRTSGYNEQFF